The sequence of this T cell receptor beta chain was determined in a study of T-cell memory formation after mild COVID-19. The germline V gene has CDR1 MNHNY and CDR2 SVGAGI (reference sequence). The CDR3 is made up of 14 amino acids. V shed 6 bases, J shed 4 bases, and the junction held 5 bases outside the gene matches. The 5'RACE method, run with constant-segment primers, produced TCR alpha and TCR beta cDNA libraries (carrying sample barcodes and UMIs). TCRdb re-derived calls from the 5' RACE reads in MiXCR, one entry per CDR3 protein. The table has 40,000 to 55,000 distinct CDR3 sequences, about 7.1% seen once; the top ten hold 1.2% to 1.5%. This clonotype has more than one count but fewer than ten. Its antigen is unknown. Broader study findings: Clones contracting day 15 to 85 were balanced CD4/CD8; later expanders leaned CD4+. Confirmation of SARS-CoV-2 specificity was lacking for second-wave clones peaking day 37.

The sample consisted of PBMCs or a T cell subset sorted from them (not recorded which). The chain joins TRBV6-6 to TRBJ1-3; 8 nucleotides match TRBD1. The receptor comes from a young man who had mild COVID-19 (a few samples of this study predate the infection). Cell type and time point are not known. The CDR3 DNA is TGTGCCAGCAGGCCGACAGGGGTCGGAAACACCATATATTTT. Protein sequence: CASRPTGVGNTIYF.